Only a few counts were recorded for the clone carrying this T cell receptor beta chain. Its cognate antigen is unknown. The data derive from a study of CD8+ T cells in alopecia areata. Notes on the study in general: Scalp lesions, especially in alopecia totalis/universalis, had higher clonality than normal scalp.

Extraction and reverse transcription of RNA yielded cDNA as the sequencing template. Clones were sequenced by immunoSEQ multiplex PCR, and TCRdb holds only the in-frame ones, with some missing. The sample holds 69,000 or so clones, 55% to 65% seen once. The length of the CDR3 is 19 residues. Trimming took off 3 bases at V and 4 bases at J, with 22 bases between the two ends. The germline V gene encodes CDR1 LNHNV and CDR2 YYDKDF (reference sequence). Source: CD8+ T cells sorted from blood, taken at week 0. This TCR was sampled from a human donor with alopecia areata. The chain joins TRBV15 to TRBJ2-6, with D perhaps matching TRBD1 (6 bases). The CDR3 loop reads CATSRDHGTTSPGANVLTF. In nucleotides, the CDR3 is TGTGCCACCAGCAGGGATCACGGGACAACCAGCCCCGGGGCCAACGTCCTGACTTTC.